This paragraph reports one T cell receptor beta chain. The sample is drawn from a study of shared clonotypes between healthy human individuals. The germline CDR1 and CDR2 sequences are SGHTA and FQGTGA. V was shortened by 6 bases and J by 8 bases, with 14 bases between the two germline ends. This CDR3 is 13 amino acids long. Profiled with immunoSEQ multiplex PCR; TCRdb holds only in-frame clones, not every one. The sample records around 2.1 million clones, about 93% being singletons. Terminally differentiated effector memory CD45RA+ cells were left out of the naive CD8 fraction, which was CD45RO-negative and positively selected for CCR7.

This TCR came from a man between 18 and 35 years old in good health. Some clones in this sample may be carry-over from other donors' samples. Material: naive CD8+ T cells from PBMCs. The chain couples TRBV7-3 to TRBJ2-1; D is perhaps TRBD2 (6 bases). The CDR3 region has the DNA TGTGCCAGCAGTTCCCTCTGGGGGGATGAGCAGTTCTTC. This encodes CASSSLWGDEQFF.